This TCR beta chain is from a study of T cells in Graves' hyperthyroidism and ophthalmopathy. The CDR3 consists of 20 residues. Trimming pared 2 bases from V and 0 bases from J, leaving 20 bases between. This clonotype was counted between two and nine times. The source material, RNA transcripts, was used to amplify TCR beta CDR3 regions. The TCR CDR3 was amplified in a first-round RT-PCR using the HTBI primer set. From the multiplex PCR reads, TCRdb called clonotypes with MiXCR, one entry per CDR3 protein. Of hundreds of thousands of distinct CDR3 sequences in the sample, around 14% are singletons; the top ten hold over 12%. Uncontrolled infection, other autoimmune disease, pregnancy or lactation barred patients from enrollment.

The chain carries TRBV12-3 or TRBV12-4 and TRBJ2-6, with D maybe TRBD2 (5 bases). The sample taken for sequencing was blood. This clonotype originated in a woman between 18 and 29 years old with Graves' hyperthyroidism. Here the CDR3 DNA reads TGTGCCAGCAGTTTATTGTCTTGGGCAGTTACTAGCTCTGGGGCCAACGTCCTGACTTTC. Its translation is CASSLLSWAVTSSGANVLTF.